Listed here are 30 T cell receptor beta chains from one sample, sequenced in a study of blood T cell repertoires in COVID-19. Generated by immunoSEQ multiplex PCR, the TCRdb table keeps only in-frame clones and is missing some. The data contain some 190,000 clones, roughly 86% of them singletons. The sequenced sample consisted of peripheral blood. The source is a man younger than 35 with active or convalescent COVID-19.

The CDR3 DNA sequence: TGTGCCAGTACCAATCGTGGACTAGCGGGGTATTTGGCCGGGGAGCTGTTTTTT. Its translation: CASTNRGLAGYLAGELFF. V usage is TRBV19 and J usage is TRBJ2-2, with 12 bases fitting TRBD2. Per the germline V gene, CDR1 is LNHDA and CDR2 is SQIVND (reference sequence). The V segment lost 7 bases and the J segment 6 bases; nucleotides outside the gene matches: 15. The CDR3 runs to 18 residues.

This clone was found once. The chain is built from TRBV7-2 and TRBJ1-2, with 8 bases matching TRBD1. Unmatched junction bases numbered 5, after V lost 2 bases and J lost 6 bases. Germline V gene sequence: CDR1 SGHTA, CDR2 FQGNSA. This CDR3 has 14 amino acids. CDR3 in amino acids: CASSLNVRGHGYTF. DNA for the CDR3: TGTGCCAGCAGCTTAAACGTCAGGGGGCATGGCTACACCTTC.

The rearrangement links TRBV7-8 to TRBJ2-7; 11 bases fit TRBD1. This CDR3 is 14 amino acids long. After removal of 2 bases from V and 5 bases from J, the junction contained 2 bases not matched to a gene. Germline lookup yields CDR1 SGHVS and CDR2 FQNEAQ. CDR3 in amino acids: CASSLRTGGHEQYF. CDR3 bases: TGTGCCAGCAGCTTAAGGACAGGGGGCCACGAGCAGTACTTC.

CDR3 sequence: CASALQERGTEAFF. DNA for the CDR3: TGTGCCAGCGCCTTACAGGAACGAGGCACTGAAGCTTTCTTT. The V call is TRBV19, the J call TRBJ1-1; weak D call: TRBD1 (5 bases). Deletions cut 9 bases from V and 4 bases from J, with 18 bases between. The CDR3 contains 14 residues. CDR1 is LNHDA, CDR2 SQIVND, per germline (reference sequence).

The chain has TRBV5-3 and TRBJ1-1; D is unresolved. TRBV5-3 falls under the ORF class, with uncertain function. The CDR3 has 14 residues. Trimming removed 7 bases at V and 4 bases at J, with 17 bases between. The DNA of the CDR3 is TGTGCCAGAGTGAGCTTAAAGCGGTGCACTGAAGCTTTCTTT. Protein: CARVSLKRCTEAFF.

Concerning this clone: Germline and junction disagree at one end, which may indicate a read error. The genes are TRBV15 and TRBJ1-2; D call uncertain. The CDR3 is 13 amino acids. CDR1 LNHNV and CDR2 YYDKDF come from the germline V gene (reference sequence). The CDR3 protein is CATSATNGLEKAF. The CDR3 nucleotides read TGTGCCACCAGCGCAACGAACGGACTAGAGAAAGCCTTC.

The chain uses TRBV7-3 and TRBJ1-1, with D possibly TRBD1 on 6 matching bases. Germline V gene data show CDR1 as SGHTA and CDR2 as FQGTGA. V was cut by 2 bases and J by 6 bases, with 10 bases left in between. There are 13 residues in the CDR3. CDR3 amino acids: CASSLSGGPEAFF. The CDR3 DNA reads TGTGCCAGCAGCTTATCTGGGGGCCCTGAAGCTTTCTTT.

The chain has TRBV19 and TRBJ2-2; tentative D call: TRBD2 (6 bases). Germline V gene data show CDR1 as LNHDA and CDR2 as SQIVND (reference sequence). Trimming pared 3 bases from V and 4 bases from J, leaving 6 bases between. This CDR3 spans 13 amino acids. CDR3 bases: TGTGCCAGTAGTATCGGGAGCACCGGGGAGCTGTTTTTT. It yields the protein CASSIGSTGELFF.

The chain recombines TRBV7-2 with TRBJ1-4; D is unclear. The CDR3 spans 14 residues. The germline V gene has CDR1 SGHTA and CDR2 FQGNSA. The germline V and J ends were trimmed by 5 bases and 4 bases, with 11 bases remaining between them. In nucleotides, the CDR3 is TGTGCCAGCAGCATGAGTCAAGTTAATGAAAAACTGTTTTTT. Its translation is CASSMSQVNEKLFF.

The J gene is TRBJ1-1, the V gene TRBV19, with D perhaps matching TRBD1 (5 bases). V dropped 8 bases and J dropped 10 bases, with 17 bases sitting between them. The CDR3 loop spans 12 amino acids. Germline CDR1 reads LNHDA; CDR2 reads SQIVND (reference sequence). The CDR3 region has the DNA TGTGCCAGTCGCCTAGATCCGGGGGTAGCTTTCTTT. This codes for CASRLDPGVAFF.

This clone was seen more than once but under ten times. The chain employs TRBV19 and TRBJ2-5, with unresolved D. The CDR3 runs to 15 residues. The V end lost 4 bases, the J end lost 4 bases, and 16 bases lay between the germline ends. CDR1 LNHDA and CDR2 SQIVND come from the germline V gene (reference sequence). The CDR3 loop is CASSTQPGTVETQYF. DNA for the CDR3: TGTGCCAGTAGTACCCAGCCGGGTACCGTAGAGACCCAGTACTTC.

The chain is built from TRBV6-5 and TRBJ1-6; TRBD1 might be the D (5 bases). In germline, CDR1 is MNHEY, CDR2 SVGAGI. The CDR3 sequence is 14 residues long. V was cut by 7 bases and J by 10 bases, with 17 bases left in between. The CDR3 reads CASTYVQGGSPLHF. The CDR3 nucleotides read TGTGCCAGCACCTACGTCCAGGGAGGGTCACCCCTCCACTTT.

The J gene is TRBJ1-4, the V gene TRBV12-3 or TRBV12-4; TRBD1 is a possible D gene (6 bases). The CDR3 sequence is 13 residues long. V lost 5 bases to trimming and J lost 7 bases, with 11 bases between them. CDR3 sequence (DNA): TGTGCCAGCAGTCAGGGGACAAGTGAAAAACTGTTTTTT. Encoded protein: CASSQGTSEKLFF.

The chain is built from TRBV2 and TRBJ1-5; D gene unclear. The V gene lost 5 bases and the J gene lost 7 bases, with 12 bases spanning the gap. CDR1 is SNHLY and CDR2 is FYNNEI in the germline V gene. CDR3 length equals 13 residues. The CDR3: CASSSELGQPQHF. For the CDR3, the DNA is TGTGCCAGCAGTTCGGAGCTTGGCCAGCCCCAGCATTTT.

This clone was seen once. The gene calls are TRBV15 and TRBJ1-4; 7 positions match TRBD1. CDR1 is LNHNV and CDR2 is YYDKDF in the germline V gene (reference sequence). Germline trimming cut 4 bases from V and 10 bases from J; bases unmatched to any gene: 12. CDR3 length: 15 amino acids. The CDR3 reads CATSTAWDSRRKLFF. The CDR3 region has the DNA TGTGCCACCAGCACAGCATGGGACAGTCGACGAAAACTGTTTTTT.

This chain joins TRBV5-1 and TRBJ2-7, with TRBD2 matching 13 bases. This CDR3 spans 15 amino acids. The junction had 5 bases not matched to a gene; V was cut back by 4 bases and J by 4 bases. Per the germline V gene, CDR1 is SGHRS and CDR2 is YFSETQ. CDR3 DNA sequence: TGCGCCAGCAGCAGCCAGACTAGCGGGAGGTACGAGCAGTACTTC. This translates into CASSSQTSGRYEQYF.

The CDR3 DNA sequence: TGTGCCAGCAGCTTAGGGGGGGGCGGGATCGCCTACGAGCAGTACTTC. Its protein product is CASSLGGGGIAYEQYF. The chain couples TRBV7-8 to TRBJ2-7; a weak D match, TRBD2 (7 bases). The CDR3 sequence is 16 residues long. Germline-derived CDR1 and CDR2 are SGHVS and FQNEAQ. The V end lost 1 base, the J end lost 2 bases, and 15 bases lay between the germline ends.

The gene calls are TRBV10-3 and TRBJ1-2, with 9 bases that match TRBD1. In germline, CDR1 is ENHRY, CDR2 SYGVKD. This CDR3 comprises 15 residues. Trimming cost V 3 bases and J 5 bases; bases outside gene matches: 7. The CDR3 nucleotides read TGTGCCATCAGTGACGAACAGGGGGCAGGTTATGGCTACACCTTC. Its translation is CAISDEQGAGYGYTF.

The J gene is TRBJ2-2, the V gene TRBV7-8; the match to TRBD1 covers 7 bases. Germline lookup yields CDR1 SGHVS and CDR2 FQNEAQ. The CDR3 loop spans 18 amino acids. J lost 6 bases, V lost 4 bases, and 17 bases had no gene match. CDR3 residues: CASSSKTGATGRAGELFF. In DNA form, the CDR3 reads TGTGCCAGCAGCTCCAAAACGGGTGCGACAGGGCGGGCCGGGGAGCTGTTTTTT.

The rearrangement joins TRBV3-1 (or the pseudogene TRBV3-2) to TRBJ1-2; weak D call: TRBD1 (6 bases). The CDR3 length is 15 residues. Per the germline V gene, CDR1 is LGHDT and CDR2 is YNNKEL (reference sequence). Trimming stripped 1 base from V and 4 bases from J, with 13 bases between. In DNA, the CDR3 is TGTGCCAGCAGCCAAGTAAATCAGGGGACCTATGGCTACACCTTC. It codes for CASSQVNQGTYGYTF.

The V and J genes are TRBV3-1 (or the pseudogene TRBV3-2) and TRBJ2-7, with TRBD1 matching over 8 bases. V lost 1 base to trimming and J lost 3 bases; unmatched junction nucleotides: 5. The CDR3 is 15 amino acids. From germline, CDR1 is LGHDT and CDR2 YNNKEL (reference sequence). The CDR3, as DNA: TGTGCCAGCAGCCAAGGGTCAGGGGGCGGCTACGAGCAGTACTTC. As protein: CASSQGSGGGYEQYF.

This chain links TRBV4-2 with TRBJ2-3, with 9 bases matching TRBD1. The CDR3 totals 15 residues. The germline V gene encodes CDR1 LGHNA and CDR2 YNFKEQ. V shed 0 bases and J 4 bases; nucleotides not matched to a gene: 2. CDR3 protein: CASSQEGTGSDTQYF. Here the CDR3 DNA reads TGTGCCAGCAGCCAAGAGGGGACAGGGTCAGATACGCAGTATTTT.

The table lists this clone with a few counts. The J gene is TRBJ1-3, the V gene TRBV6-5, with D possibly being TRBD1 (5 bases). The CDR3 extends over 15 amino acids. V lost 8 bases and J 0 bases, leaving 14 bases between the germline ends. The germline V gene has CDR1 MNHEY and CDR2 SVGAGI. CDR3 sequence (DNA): TGTGCCAGCGGGGCGACAATCCACTCTGGAAACACCATATATTTT. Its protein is CASGATIHSGNTIYF.

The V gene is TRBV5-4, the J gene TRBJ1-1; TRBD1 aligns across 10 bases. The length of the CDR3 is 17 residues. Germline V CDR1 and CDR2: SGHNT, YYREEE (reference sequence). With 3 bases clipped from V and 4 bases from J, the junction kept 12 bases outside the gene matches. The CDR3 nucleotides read TGTGCCAGCAGCTCCGGGACAGGGGCGCTTGGGGGCACTGAAGCTTTCTTT. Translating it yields CASSSGTGALGGTEAFF.

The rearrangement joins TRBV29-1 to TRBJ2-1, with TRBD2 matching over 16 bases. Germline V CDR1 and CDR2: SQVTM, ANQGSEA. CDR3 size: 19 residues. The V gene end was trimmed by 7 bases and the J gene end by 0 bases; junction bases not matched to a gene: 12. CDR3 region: CSAESGLAGGLGSYNEQFF. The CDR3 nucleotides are TGCAGCGCAGAATCGGGACTAGCGGGAGGGCTGGGCTCCTACAATGAGCAGTTCTTC.

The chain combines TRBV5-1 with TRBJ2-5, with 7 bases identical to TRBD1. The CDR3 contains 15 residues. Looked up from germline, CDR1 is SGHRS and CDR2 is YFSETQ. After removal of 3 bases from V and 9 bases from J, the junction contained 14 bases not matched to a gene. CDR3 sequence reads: CASSSRDSYSTAQYF. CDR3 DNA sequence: TGCGCCAGCAGCTCACGGGACAGTTATTCGACGGCCCAGTACTTC.

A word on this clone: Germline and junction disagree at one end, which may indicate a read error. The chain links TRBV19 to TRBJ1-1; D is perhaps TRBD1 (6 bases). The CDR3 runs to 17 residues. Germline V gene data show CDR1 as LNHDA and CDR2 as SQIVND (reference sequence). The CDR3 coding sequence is TGTGCCAGTGGTACCCCGCCGCAGGGGCCCCTGAACGCTGAAGCTTTCTTT. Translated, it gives CASGTPPQGPLNAEAFF.

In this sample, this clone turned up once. This CDR3 reads CASSPGTGIGEKLFF. The DNA for the CDR3 is TGTGCCAGCAGCCCGGGGACAGGGATTGGCGAAAAACTGTTTTTT. The chain employs TRBV6-5 and TRBJ1-4, with 9 nucleotides matching TRBD1. V shed 6 bases and J 8 bases; nucleotides not matched to a gene: 10. Per the germline V gene, CDR1 is MNHEY and CDR2 is SVGAGI. The CDR3 is 15 amino acids.

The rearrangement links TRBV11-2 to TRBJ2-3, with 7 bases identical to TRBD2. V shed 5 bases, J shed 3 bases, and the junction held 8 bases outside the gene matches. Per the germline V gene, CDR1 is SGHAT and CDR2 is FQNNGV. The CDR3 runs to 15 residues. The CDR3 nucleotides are TGTGCCAGCAGCCTCGGACTAGGCCAAACAGATACGCAGTATTTT. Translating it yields CASSLGLGQTDTQYF.

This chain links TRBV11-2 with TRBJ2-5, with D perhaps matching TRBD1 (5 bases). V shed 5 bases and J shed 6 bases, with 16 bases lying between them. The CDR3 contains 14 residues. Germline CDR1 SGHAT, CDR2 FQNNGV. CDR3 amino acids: CASSQGAVGQTQYF. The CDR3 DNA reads TGTGCCAGCAGCCAGGGTGCAGTCGGGCAGACCCAGTACTTC.